Listed here is a single T cell receptor beta chain. Its antigen remains unknown. Sequencing used immunoSEQ multiplex PCR; TCRdb keeps in-frame clones, though not all of them. Of approximately 70,000 clones in the sample, around 80% are singletons; the top ten hold 1.2%. These data are taken from a study of vaccination effects on CD4 cells after COVID-19. Whole-study context: The post-vaccine samples were taken, at the median, 72 days after the second dose.

Using viral peptide pools, the ViraFEST assay grew out antigen-specific CD4+ T cells prior to sequencing. When around ten days of culture had elapsed, CD4+ T cells were isolated. Each participant received a vaccine that was either BNT162b2 or mRNA-1273, given as two doses. Nucleocapsid antibody tests were negative, and the vaccine recipients had no prior SARS-CoV-2 infection. Half the medium was replaced with IL-2 medium on days 3 and 7. Unmatched junction bases numbered 0, after V lost 0 bases and J lost 1 base. The germline gives CDR1 LNHDA, CDR2 SQIVND (reference sequence). The CDR3 extends over 15 amino acids. Notes on the study in general: Common cold coronavirus cross-reactivity was shown by only 1 of 255 vaccine-induced clones in healthy vaccinees.

The material was CD4+ T cells from PBMCs cultured with HCoV-229E spike peptides, obtained after COVID-19 vaccination. This sequence was found in a human donor who received a COVID-19 vaccine. The chain is built from TRBV19 and TRBJ1-3, with 7 bases matching TRBD1. CDR3 amino acids: CASSIEGQSGNTIYF. In nucleotides, the CDR3 is TGTGCCAGTAGTATAGAGGGACAGTCTGGAAACACCATATATTTT.